This T cell receptor beta chain is from a study of identical twins. Overall study findings and caveats: Cord blood beta clonotypes present at high abundance carried fewer insertions; no such pattern appeared in memory repertoires.

The CDR3 sequence is 15 residues long. Germline CDR1 reads SGHTA; CDR2 reads FQGNSA. V lost 3 bases, J lost 3 bases, and 5 bases stayed unmatched. This clonotype has a count of ten or more. No antigen is known for it. Template switching introduced a universal primer site, and the cDNA bore unique molecular identifiers. From the 5' RACE reads, TCRdb called clonotypes with MiXCR, one entry per CDR3 protein. In the table there are hundreds of thousands of distinct CDR3 sequences, over 20% of which are singletons. The same data also went into a second study, on T cells expressing NK-cell markers. Per that study: The contribution of dominant NKG2C+ clonotypes to CD8+ T cells in about 6 donors was roughly 1.0-8%.

This chain joins TRBV7-2 and TRBJ2-7; 10 nucleotides agree with TRBD2. The sequencing input was PBMCs. This clonotype originated in a woman under 30 in good health. CDR3 DNA: TGTGCCAGCAGCTTGACTAGCGGGTCGGACTACGAGCAGTACTTC. The encoded protein is CASSLTSGSDYEQYF.